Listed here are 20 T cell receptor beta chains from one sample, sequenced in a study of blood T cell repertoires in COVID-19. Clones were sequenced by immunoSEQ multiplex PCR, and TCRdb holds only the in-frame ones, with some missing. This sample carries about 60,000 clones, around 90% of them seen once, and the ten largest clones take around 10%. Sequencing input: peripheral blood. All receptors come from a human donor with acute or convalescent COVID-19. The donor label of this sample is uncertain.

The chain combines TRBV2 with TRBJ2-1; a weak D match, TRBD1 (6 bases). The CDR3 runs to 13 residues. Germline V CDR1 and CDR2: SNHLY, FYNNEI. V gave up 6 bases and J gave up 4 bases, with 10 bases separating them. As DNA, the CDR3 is TGTGCCAGCAGGGACAGTGAATACAATGAGCAGTTCTTC. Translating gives CASRDSEYNEQFF.

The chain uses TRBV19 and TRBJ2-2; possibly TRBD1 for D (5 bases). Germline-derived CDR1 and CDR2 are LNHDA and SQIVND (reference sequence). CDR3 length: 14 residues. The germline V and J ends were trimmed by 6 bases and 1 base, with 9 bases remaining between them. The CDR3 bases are TGTGCCAGTAGAGACAGATTGAACACCGGGGAGCTGTTTTTT. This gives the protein CASRDRLNTGELFF.

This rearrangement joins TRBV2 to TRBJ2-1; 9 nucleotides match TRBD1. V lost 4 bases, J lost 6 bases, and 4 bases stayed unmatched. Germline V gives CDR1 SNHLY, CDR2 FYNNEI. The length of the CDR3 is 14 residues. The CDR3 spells CASSGDRAPNEQFF. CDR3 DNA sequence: TGTGCCAGCAGTGGGGACAGGGCCCCCAATGAGCAGTTCTTC.

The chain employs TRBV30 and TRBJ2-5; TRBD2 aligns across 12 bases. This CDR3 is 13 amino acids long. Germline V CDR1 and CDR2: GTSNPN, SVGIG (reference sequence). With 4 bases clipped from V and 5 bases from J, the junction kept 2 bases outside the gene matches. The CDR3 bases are TGTGCCTGGACCCTAGCGGGGGGGGAGACCCAGTACTTC. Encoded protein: CAWTLAGGETQYF.

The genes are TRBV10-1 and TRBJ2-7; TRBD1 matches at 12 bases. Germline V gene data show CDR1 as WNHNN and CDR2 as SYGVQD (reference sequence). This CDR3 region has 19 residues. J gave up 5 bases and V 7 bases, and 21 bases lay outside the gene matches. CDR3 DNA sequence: TGCGCCAGCATTACACCAACCGGGACAGGGGGCGGCTCTCAGCACGAGCAGTACTTC. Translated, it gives CASITPTGTGGGSQHEQYF.

CDR3 DNA: TGTGCCAGCAGCGGCCCGACTGGGTCTTCCTACAATGAGCAGTTCTTC. Amino acid sequence: CASSGPTGSSYNEQFF. The gene calls are TRBV7-9 and TRBJ2-1, with D hard to call. Between the trimmed V and J ends, which lost 5 bases and 1 base, there was a span of 15 bases. CDR3 length: 16 residues. The germline gives CDR1 SEHNR, CDR2 FQNEAQ (reference sequence).

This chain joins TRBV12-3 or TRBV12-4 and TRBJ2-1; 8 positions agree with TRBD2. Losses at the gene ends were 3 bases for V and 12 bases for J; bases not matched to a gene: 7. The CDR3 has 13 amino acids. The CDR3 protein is CASSFISAGGQFF. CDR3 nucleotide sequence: TGTGCCAGCAGTTTTATCTCCGCGGGGGGGCAGTTCTTC.

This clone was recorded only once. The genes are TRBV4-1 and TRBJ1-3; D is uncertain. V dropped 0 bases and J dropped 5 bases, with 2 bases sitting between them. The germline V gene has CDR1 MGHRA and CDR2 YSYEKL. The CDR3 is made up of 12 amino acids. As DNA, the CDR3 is TGCGCCAGCAGCCAAGATAGAAACACCATATATTTT. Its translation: CASSQDRNTIYF.

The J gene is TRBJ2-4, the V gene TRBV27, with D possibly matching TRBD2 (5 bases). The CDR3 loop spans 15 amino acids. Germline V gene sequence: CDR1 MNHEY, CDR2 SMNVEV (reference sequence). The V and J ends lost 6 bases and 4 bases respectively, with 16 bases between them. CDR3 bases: TGTGCCAGCAGACCAATCGGGCGGGCAAAAAACATTCAGTACTTC. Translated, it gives CASRPIGRAKNIQYF.

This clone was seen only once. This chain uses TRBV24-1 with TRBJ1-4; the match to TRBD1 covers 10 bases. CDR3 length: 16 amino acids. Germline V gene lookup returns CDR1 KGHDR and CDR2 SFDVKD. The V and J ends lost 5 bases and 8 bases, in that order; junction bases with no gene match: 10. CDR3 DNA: TGTGCCACCAGTGCCCCCCCGGGACAGGGGAAAGAAAAACTGTTTTTT. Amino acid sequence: CATSAPPGQGKEKLFF.

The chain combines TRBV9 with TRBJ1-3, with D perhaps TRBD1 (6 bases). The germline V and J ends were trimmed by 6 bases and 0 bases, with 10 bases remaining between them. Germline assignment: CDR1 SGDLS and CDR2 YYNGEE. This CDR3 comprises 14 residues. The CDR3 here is CASNKGVSGNTIYF. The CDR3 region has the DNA TGTGCCAGCAATAAGGGGGTCTCTGGAAACACCATATATTTT.

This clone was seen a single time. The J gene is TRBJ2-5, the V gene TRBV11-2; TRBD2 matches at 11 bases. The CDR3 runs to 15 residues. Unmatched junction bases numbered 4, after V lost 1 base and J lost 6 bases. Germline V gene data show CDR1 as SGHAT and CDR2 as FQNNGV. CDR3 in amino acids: CASSLVRTSGQTQYF. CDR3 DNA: TGTGCCAGCAGCTTAGTCCGGACTAGCGGGCAGACCCAGTACTTC.

This CDR3 is CASSIGGRGNEQFF. In nucleotides, the CDR3 is TGTGCCAGTAGTATCGGGGGGCGCGGGAATGAGCAGTTCTTC. The chain recombines TRBV19 with TRBJ2-1; D perhaps matches TRBD2 (7 bases). V lost 3 bases and J lost 7, with 13 bases in between. This CDR3 comprises 14 residues. CDR1 and CDR2 from the germline V gene are LNHDA and SQIVND (reference sequence).

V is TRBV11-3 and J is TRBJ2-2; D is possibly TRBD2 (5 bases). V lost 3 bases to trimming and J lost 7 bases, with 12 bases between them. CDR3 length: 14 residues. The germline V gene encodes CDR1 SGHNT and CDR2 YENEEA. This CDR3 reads CASSFFGDGGELFF. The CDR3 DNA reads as TGTGCCAGCAGCTTCTTCGGGGATGGCGGGGAGCTGTTTTTT. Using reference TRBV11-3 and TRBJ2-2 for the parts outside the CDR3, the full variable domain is EAGVVQSPRYKIIEKKQPVAFWCNPISGHNTLYWYLQNLGQGPELLIRYENEEAVDDSQLPKDRFSAERLKGVDSTLKIQPAELGDSAVYLCASSFFGDGGELFFGEGSRLTVL.

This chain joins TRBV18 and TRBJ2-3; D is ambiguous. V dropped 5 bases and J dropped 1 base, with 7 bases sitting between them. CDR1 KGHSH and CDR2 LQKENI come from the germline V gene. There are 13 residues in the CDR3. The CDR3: CASSVLRTDTQYF. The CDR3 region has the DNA TGTGCCAGCTCAGTTCTCCGCACAGATACGCAGTATTTT.

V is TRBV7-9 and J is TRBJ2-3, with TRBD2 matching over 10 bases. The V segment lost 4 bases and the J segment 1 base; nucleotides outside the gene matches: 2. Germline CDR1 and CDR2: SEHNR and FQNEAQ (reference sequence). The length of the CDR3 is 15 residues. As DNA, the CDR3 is TGTGCCAGCAGCTCAGGACTAGCGGGCACAGATACGCAGTATTTT. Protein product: CASSSGLAGTDTQYF.

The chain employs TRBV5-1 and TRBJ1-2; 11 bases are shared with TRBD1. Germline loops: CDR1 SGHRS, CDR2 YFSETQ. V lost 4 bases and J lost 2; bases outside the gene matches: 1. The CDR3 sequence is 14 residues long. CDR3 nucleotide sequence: TGCGCCAGCAGCGGGGACAGGGGGAACTATGGCTACACCTTC. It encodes CASSGDRGNYGYTF. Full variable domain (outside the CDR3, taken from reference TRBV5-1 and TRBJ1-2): KAGVTQTPRYLIKTRGQQVTLSCSPISGHRSVSWYQQTPGQGLQFLFEYFSETQRNKGNFPGRFSGRQFSNSRSEMNVSTLELGDSALYLCASSGDRGNYGYTFGSGTRLTVV.

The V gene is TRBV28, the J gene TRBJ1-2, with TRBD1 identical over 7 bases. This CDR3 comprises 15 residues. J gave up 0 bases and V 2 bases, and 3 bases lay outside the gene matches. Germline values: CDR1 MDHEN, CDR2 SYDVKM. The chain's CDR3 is CASSLTGDANYGYTF. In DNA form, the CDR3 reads TGTGCCAGCAGTTTAACAGGGGACGCTAACTATGGCTACACCTTC.

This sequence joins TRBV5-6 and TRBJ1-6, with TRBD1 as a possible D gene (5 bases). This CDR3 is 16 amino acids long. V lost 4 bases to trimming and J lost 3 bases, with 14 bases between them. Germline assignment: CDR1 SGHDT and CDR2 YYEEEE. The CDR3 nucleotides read TGTGCCAGCAGCCCGGGAGAGGGGCGCTATAATTCACCCCTCCACTTT. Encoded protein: CASSPGEGRYNSPLHF.

Here the CDR3 reads CASSLETGGKEKLFF. CDR3 nucleotide sequence: TGTGCCAGCAGCCTAGAAACAGGGGGGAAAGAAAAACTGTTTTTT. The chain employs TRBV4-2 and TRBJ1-4; TRBD1 matches 8 bases. CDR3 length: 15 residues. The V gene end was trimmed by 4 bases and the J gene end by 8 bases; junction bases not matched to a gene: 9. Germline CDR1 reads LGHNA; CDR2 reads YNFKEQ.